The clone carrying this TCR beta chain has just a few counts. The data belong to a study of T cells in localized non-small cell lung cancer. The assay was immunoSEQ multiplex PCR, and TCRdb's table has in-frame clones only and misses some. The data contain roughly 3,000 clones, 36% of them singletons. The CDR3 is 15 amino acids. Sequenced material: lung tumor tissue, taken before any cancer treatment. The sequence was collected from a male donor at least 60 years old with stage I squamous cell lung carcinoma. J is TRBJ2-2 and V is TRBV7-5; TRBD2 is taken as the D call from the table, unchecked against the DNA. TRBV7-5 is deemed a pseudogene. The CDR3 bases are TGTGCCAGCAGCTTAGGGACTTATAACACCGGGGAGCTGTTTTTT. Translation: CASSLGTYNTGELFF.